This T cell receptor (beta chain) appears in the sequencing data of a study of cytomegalovirus exposure and HLA in healthy donors. Overall study results and limits: Earlier results showed most TCR beta V segments being productive about 87% or about 30% of the time.

The PCR contained 60 Vbeta and 13 Jbeta primers. Repertoires were generated with immunoSEQ multiplex PCR, while TCRdb's copy carries only in-frame clones and drops some. The sample lists around 200,000 clones; roughly four fifths were seen once. This CDR3 is 15 amino acids long. V lost 1 base to trimming and J lost 9 bases, with 16 bases between them. CDR1 SEHNR and CDR2 FQNEAQ come from the germline V gene (reference sequence). A note on this clone: The antigen remains unidentified.

This clonotype was sampled from a girl aged 5-17 years in good health and CMV-seronegative. The rearrangement links TRBV7-9 to TRBJ2-1; a weak D match, TRBD2 (5 bases). The material sequenced was PBMCs. CDR3 DNA sequence: TGTGCCAGCAGCTTAGGGACTGGTGTCATCGGTGAGCAGTTCTTC. It specifies CASSLGTGVIGEQFF.